This T cell receptor (beta chain) was obtained from a study of blood T cells in healthy people across ages. About the study: Template switching picked up about one barcoded beta molecule for each two T cells. The study, taken as a whole, reports: Both naive CD4+ cell counts and diversity were greater in long-lived donors than in aged donors.

Russia was home to the donors, healthy Caucasian individuals aged about 6 to 90. This CDR3 region has 13 residues. The V gene lost 2 bases and the J gene lost 8 bases, with 12 bases spanning the gap. The germline V gene encodes CDR1 MNHEY and CDR2 SVGAGI. This clonotype came up a few times. Antigen: not known. Sample-barcoded 5' priming and a J-beta primer mix drove a second PCR of about 6 to 12 cycles. Each cDNA molecule received a tag from a template-switch adaptor that had 12 random nucleotides. TCRdb re-derived calls from the 5' RACE reads in MiXCR, one entry per CDR3 protein. The table records roughly 700,000 distinct CDR3 sequences, around 48% of them present only once.

The chain is built from TRBV6-5 and TRBJ1-2; TRBD1 might be the D (5 bases). Material: blood. The clonotype originates from a woman aged 55-69 years in good health. CDR3 nucleotide sequence: TGTGCCAGCAGTTACCAGGGAAAAGGCGGCTACACCTTC. Translation gives CASSYQGKGGYTF.